The 2 T cell receptor beta chains given below trace back to one sample, sequenced in a study of technical replicates of blood from several donors (dated by TCRdb to the late 2010s). Libraries were built with the immunoSEQ multiplex PCR assay. TCRdb's version of the immuneACCESS table is confined to in-frame rearrangements and falls short of the full clone set. An unresolved V gene accounts for under half of the shortfall where checked; the remainder is of unknown origin. This sample comprises about 88,000 clones, 85% to 95% of them detected only once. Jointly, the top ten make up over 0.2% of the sample. Sequencing used T cells isolated from PBMCs. The receptor source for this set is a human donor in good health.

This clone was seen more than once but under ten times. The chain carries TRBV29-1 and TRBJ1-1; TRBD1 matches at 9 bases. This CDR3 region has 14 residues. V was pared by 1 base and J by 4 bases, with 4 bases of the junction left unmatched. The germline gives CDR1 SQVTM, CDR2 ANQGSEA. In DNA, the CDR3 is TGCAGCGTTGAAGTACAGGGGGCATTCACTGAAGCTTTCTTT. Residues: CSVEVQGAFTEAFF.

The chain recombines TRBV27 with TRBJ1-4; D may be TRBD1 (5 bases). The CDR3 runs to 15 residues. Germline CDR1 is MNHEY and CDR2 is SMNVEV (reference sequence). V dropped 6 bases and J dropped 0 bases, with 11 bases sitting between them. The CDR3 reads CASRSGIATNEKLFF. The CDR3 bases are TGTGCCAGCAGGTCAGGGATTGCAACTAATGAAAAACTGTTTTTT.